What follows is one T cell receptor beta chain and its context. Its specific antigen is unknown. No quality values exist for individual bases; no much larger clone is one base distant. Patients with autoimmune disease history or receiving systemic immunosuppression were excluded from the trial. In every dose cohort, peripheral blood was drawn for TCR sequencing at baseline, cycle 4 day 1, and cycle 7 day 1. The samples were taken from a phase I, first-in-human, multicenter, open-label dose-escalation trial of ivuxolimab. Adults with locally advanced or metastatic melanoma, renal cell carcinoma, hepatocellular carcinoma or head and neck squamous cell carcinoma were enrolled in the trial. Before TCR sequencing, CD4+ T cells and CD8+ T cells from peripheral blood were sorted into separate populations. This sample was included in a study of OX40 agonist ivuxolimab in advanced cancers. In the study overall: Ivuxolimab, which targeted the costimulatory receptor OX40 (CD134), was an agonistic, fully human IgG2 monoclonal antibody. Among the roughly 54 dose-escalation patients, around 19 had hepatocellular carcinoma, approximately 15 melanoma, 9 renal cell carcinoma and 9 head and neck cancer. Patients were allowed to have had prior anti-PD-1, anti-PD-L1 or anti-CTLA-4 therapy, and roughly 40% of the dose-escalation patients had previously received checkpoint inhibitors. In the dose-escalation cohort, around 80% of patients were male, and the mean age was roughly 60 years with a range of about 23 to 79. Intravenous ivuxolimab was administered to patients every 2 weeks at six dose levels: 0.01, 0.1, 0.3, 1.5, 3 and 10 mg/kg. The paper covers the monotherapy dose-escalation part of the phase I ivuxolimab trial, which included N ≈ 52 patients. Three dose-escalation patients achieved partial responses, one with hepatocellular carcinoma and two with cutaneous melanoma. The purpose of peripheral TCRbeta sequencing was to test whether ivuxolimab changed TCR sequence diversity and led to clonal T-cell expansion. What the study reported, not specific to this receptor: At doses of 0.1 to 3.0 mg/kg, clonal expansion of both CD4+ and CD8+ blood T cells was observed from baseline to week 6. Low levels of normalized T-cell clonal expansion were also shown by some nonresponding patients. In the 0.1-3.0 mg/kg groups, partial responders had among the lowest normalized peripheral clonal expansion, particularly in CD8+ T cells. The antigen specificity of the clonally expanded peripheral T cells was not determined. After ivuxolimab, CD8+ T cells had more expanded clones than CD4+ T cells on average.

Genomic DNA was extracted from sorted cells for sequencing of the TCRbeta CDR3 region. The immunoSEQ Assay was used for sequencing of TCRbeta CDR3 regions. Drawn from immuneACCESS, this table holds only the in-frame rearrangements with V and J called that TCRdb kept. Clones are partly lost; checked studies trace under half to an unresolved V gene and leave the rest unexplained. The sample table shows 60,000 to 75,000 clones, and approximately 78% are seen once. About 1.1% of the sample is in the top ten clones. This clonotype originated in an adult with an advanced solid tumor such as melanoma, head and neck, liver or kidney cancer. This specimen consisted of CD4+ or CD8+ T cells sorted from blood, obtained in a trial of the OX40 agonist ivuxolimab.

The nucleotide sequence is TGTGCCAGTAGTATTTCTGGACAGGGGGGGCTGACCTCTGGAAACACCATATATTTT. Its protein product is CASSISGQGGLTSGNTIYF. The chain is made from TRBV19 and TRBJ1-3; a stretch of 10 junction bases matches TRBD1. The CDR3 starts with the cysteine, ends with the phenylalanine, and has 19 residues. Here the CDR3 DNA is all that survives: 57 bases in frame from base 1. V has 3 bases trimmed and J has 0 bases trimmed; junction bases matching no gene number 11. CDR1 and CDR2, looked up from the germline V gene (reference sequence), are LNHDA and SQIVND.